These 23 T cell receptor beta chains came from one sample sequenced in a study of cytomegalovirus exposure and HLA in healthy donors. The PCR employed 60 Vbeta primers together with 13 Jbeta primers. TCRdb's table, derived via immunoSEQ multiplex PCR, lists solely in-frame clones and lacks some. This table has 200,000 to 250,000 clones, 70% to 85% appearing once. The sequencing input was PBMCs. These receptors came from a woman in her thirties or forties in good health and CMV-seronegative.

The chain recombines TRBV27 with TRBJ2-2, with 9 nucleotides matching TRBD2. The CDR3 runs 16 residues. Per germline, CDR1 MNHEY and CDR2 SMNVEV (reference sequence). J lost 5 bases, V lost 6 bases, and 10 bases had no gene match. CDR3 amino acids: CASRNRSGGNTGELFF. The CDR3 DNA is TGTGCCAGCAGAAATAGAAGCGGGGGGAATACCGGGGAGCTGTTTTTT.

This chain uses TRBV11-2 with TRBJ1-5, with D possibly matching TRBD1 (5 bases). The CDR3 has 12 amino acids. The V gene's germline CDR1 is SGHAT and CDR2 FQNNGV. V lost 5 bases, J lost 7 bases, and 9 bases lay in between. CDR3 protein: CASSDSGQPQHF. The CDR3 coding sequence is TGTGCCAGCAGCGACAGTGGCCAGCCCCAGCATTTT.

The chain joins TRBV7-2 to TRBJ2-7; possible D gene TRBD2, 6 bases. V shed 4 bases and J shed 0 bases, with 7 bases lying between them. Looked up from germline, CDR1 is SGHTA and CDR2 is FQGNSA. The CDR3 is made up of 13 amino acids. CDR3 DNA: TGTGCCAGCAGCTGGGGGGTCTCCTACGAGCAGTACTTC. It is translated as CASSWGVSYEQYF.

J is TRBJ2-3 and V is TRBV6-6; 7 bases fit TRBD2. V lost 8 bases to trimming and J lost 4 bases; unmatched junction nucleotides: 12. This CDR3 region has 15 residues. The V gene's germline CDR1 is MNHNY and CDR2 SVGAGI (reference sequence). CDR3 sequence reads: CASRGKRGESDTQYF. In nucleotides, the CDR3 is TGTGCCAGCCGAGGGAAGCGGGGAGAGTCAGATACGCAGTATTTT.

The rearrangement links TRBV9 to TRBJ2-2; tentative D call: TRBD1 (7 bases). The CDR3 runs to 14 residues. Trimming took 2 bases from V and 3 from J, leaving 8 bases between them. The germline CDR1 and CDR2 sequences are SGDLS and YYNGEE. CDR3 DNA: TGTGCCAGCAGCGTCAGGGGGGACACCGGGGAGCTGTTTTTT. This gives the protein CASSVRGDTGELFF.

This rearrangement joins TRBV28 to TRBJ2-7; TRBD1 is a possible D gene (6 bases). Per germline, CDR1 MDHEN and CDR2 SYDVKM. V dropped 2 bases and J dropped 5 bases, with 10 bases sitting between them. This CDR3 region has 13 residues. The CDR3 DNA follows: TGTGCCAGCAGTTTACAACAGGGCAACGAGCAGTACTTC. Translating it yields CASSLQQGNEQYF.

The chain uses TRBV7-8 and TRBJ1-6, with a tentative D call TRBD1 (6 bases). V gave up 4 bases and J gave up 10 bases, with 11 bases separating them. Germline V gives CDR1 SGHVS, CDR2 FQNEAQ. This CDR3 has 13 amino acids. CDR3 sequence: CASSSGQNSPLHF. CDR3 nucleotides: TGTGCCAGCAGCTCAGGACAGAACTCACCCCTCCACTTT.

This clone was seen a handful of times. This rearrangement joins TRBV19 to TRBJ2-3; D might be TRBD2 (5 bases). The V end was cut by 2 bases, the J end by 0 bases, with 12 bases between. CDR1 and CDR2 from the germline V gene are LNHDA and SQIVND (reference sequence). This CDR3 is 16 amino acids long. DNA for the CDR3: TGTGCCAGTAGTATAATCCGGACTCGCAGCACAGATACGCAGTATTTT. Protein: CASSIIRTRSTDTQYF.

This rearrangement joins TRBV19 to TRBJ1-5, with 10 bases identical to TRBD1. Germline V CDR1 and CDR2: LNHDA, SQIVND (reference sequence). V was clipped by 10 bases and J by 6 bases; unmatched bases: 6. The CDR3 covers 13 residues. Here the CDR3 DNA reads TGTGCCACTGCAGGGACAGGGGTTCAGCCCCAGCATTTT. Its translation: CATAGTGVQPQHF.

J is TRBJ1-2 and V is TRBV6-1; unclear D gene. The CDR3 length is 14 residues. CDR1 is MNHNS and CDR2 is SASEGT in the germline V gene. Trimming took 6 bases from V and 4 from J, leaving 15 bases between them. CDR3 residues: CASRAGGKSYGYTF. DNA for the CDR3: TGTGCCAGCAGGGCGGGAGGGAAAAGCTATGGCTACACCTTC.

This clone has only a few counts. The chain is built from TRBV7-3 and TRBJ1-1; 8 positions match TRBD1. The V segment lost 4 bases and the J segment 1 base; nucleotides outside the gene matches: 2. CDR1 SGHTA and CDR2 FQGTGA come from the germline V gene. The CDR3 totals 14 residues. CDR3 coding DNA: TGTGCCAGCAGCTCACAGGGGGGGAACACTGAAGCTTTCTTT. Translation: CASSSQGGNTEAFF.

This chain joins TRBV5-1 and TRBJ1-1, with TRBD1 as a possible D gene (6 bases). V lost 4 bases, J lost 6 bases, and 16 bases lay in between. The V gene's germline CDR1 is SGHRS and CDR2 YFSETQ. The CDR3 sequence is 14 residues long. Here the CDR3 reads CASSNEQGAAEAFF. The CDR3 nucleotides are TGCGCCAGCAGCAATGAACAGGGTGCAGCTGAAGCTTTCTTT.

The V gene is TRBV5-6, the J gene TRBJ2-3; the D gene is possibly TRBD2 (5 bases). V gave up 0 bases and J gave up 0 bases, with 17 bases separating them. Germline V gives CDR1 SGHDT, CDR2 YYEEEE. The CDR3 contains 18 residues. DNA of the CDR3: TGTGCCAGCAGCTTGGCTGGAGGATTGAGGATTAGCACAGATACGCAGTATTTT. It is translated as CASSLAGGLRISTDTQYF.

This clone has more than one count but fewer than ten. The same CDR3 also results from other DNA sequences found in this sample. The genes are TRBV4-2 and TRBJ2-1; 7 bases map to TRBD2. The CDR3 is made up of 16 amino acids. V gave up 1 base and J gave up 2 bases; unmatched junction bases: 5. Germline V CDR1 and CDR2: LGHNA, YNFKEQ. The chain's CDR3 is CASSQVGGGPYNEQFF. DNA of the CDR3: TGTGCCAGCAGCCAAGTTGGGGGGGGACCCTACAATGAGCAGTTCTTC.

The J gene is TRBJ2-3, the V gene TRBV11-2; possibly TRBD2 for D (6 bases). Germline CDR1 and CDR2: SGHAT and FQNNGV. This CDR3 is built from 15 residues. V lost 2 bases, J lost 0 bases, and 9 bases lay in between. CDR3 amino acids: CASSLTGVSTDTQYF. DNA of the CDR3: TGTGCCAGCAGCTTAACGGGGGTCAGCACAGATACGCAGTATTTT.

The chain joins TRBV19 to TRBJ2-3; 9 bases fit TRBD1. The CDR3 covers 16 residues. Trimming at V came to 5 bases and at J to 3 bases, leaving 9 bases not matched to a gene. CDR1 and CDR2 from the germline V gene are LNHDA and SQIVND (reference sequence). The CDR3 DNA is TGTGCCAGTAGTGACCCCGGGACAGGGAGAACAGATACGCAGTATTTT. This translates into CASSDPGTGRTDTQYF.

This clone was seen a single time. V and J are TRBV6-1 and TRBJ2-3; possibly TRBD1 for D (5 bases). The CDR3 consists of 15 residues. V lost 6 bases and J 2 bases, leaving 15 bases between the germline ends. Per germline, CDR1 MNHNS and CDR2 SASEGT. For the CDR3, the DNA is TGTGCCAGCAGCCAGAACAGGCCCCCCACAGATACGCAGTATTTT. This gives the protein CASSQNRPPTDTQYF.

V is TRBV7-9 and J is TRBJ2-5; perhaps TRBD1 as D (6 bases). V lost 7 bases and J 5 bases, leaving 14 bases between the germline ends. This CDR3 has 13 residues. Germline-derived CDR1 and CDR2 are SEHNR and FQNEAQ (reference sequence). DNA for the CDR3: TGTGCCAGCACCCTTGGACAGTTGGAGACCCAGTACTTC. It encodes CASTLGQLETQYF. Filled out from reference TRBV7-9 and TRBJ2-5, the complete variable domain reads DTGVSQNPRHKITKRGQNVTFRCDPISEHNRLYWYRQTLGQGPEFLTYFQNEAQLEKSRLLSDRFSAERPKGSFSTLEIQRTEQGDSAMYLCASTLGQLETQYFGPGTRLLVL.

The chain joins TRBV10-3 to TRBJ1-5; D not certain. The CDR3 contains 15 residues. Germline V CDR1 and CDR2: ENHRY, SYGVKD. V was cut by 3 bases and J by 3 bases, with 12 bases left in between. Here the CDR3 reads CAISEGQAYNQPQHF. Written as DNA, the CDR3 is TGTGCCATCAGTGAAGGCCAGGCTTACAATCAGCCCCAGCATTTT.

This clone appeared a single time. The V gene is TRBV25-1, the J gene TRBJ2-7, with D perhaps TRBD1 (5 bases). This CDR3 has 14 amino acids. Per the germline V gene, CDR1 is MGHDK and CDR2 is SYGVNS. V was trimmed by 4 bases and J by 3 bases, leaving 13 bases between them. The CDR3 region is CASSGDRLLYEQYF. Written as DNA, the CDR3 is TGTGCCAGCAGTGGCGACAGACTCCTCTACGAGCAGTACTTC.

This chain uses TRBV11-1 with TRBJ2-2, with 7 nucleotides matching TRBD1. The V segment lost 5 bases and the J segment 4 bases; nucleotides outside the gene matches: 10. Per the germline V gene, CDR1 is SGHAT and CDR2 is FQDESV (reference sequence). The length of the CDR3 is 16 residues. The CDR3 DNA is TGTGCCAGCAGCGCACAGGGGTTCCGACCCACCGGGGAGCTGTTTTTT. The encoded protein is CASSAQGFRPTGELFF.

This sequence joins TRBV5-1 and TRBJ1-5; tentatively, D is TRBD1 (5 bases). Trimming shortened V by 0 bases and J by 0 bases, and 7 bases separated the two germline ends. This CDR3 contains 15 residues. CDR1 is SGHRS and CDR2 is YFSETQ in the germline V gene. As DNA, the CDR3 is TGCGCCAGCAGCTTGGGGACACTTAGCAATCAGCCCCAGCATTTT. Its translation is CASSLGTLSNQPQHF.

This clone was observed a handful of times. The rearrangement joins TRBV18 to TRBJ2-2, with 10 bases lining up with TRBD1. This CDR3 spans 19 amino acids. After removal of 3 bases from V and 3 bases from J, the junction contained 13 bases not matched to a gene. Germline CDR1 KGHSH, CDR2 LQKENI. The chain's CDR3 is CASSPRPGTGAGDTGELFF. CDR3 in DNA: TGTGCCAGCTCACCCCGTCCCGGGACAGGGGCGGGGGACACCGGGGAGCTGTTTTTT.